This T cell receptor (beta chain) is from a study of shared clonotypes between healthy human individuals. The study's findings and limits: Generation probability values for non-shared clonotypes were lower than those for clonotypes shared by all four donors. Investigators expected sequencing depth to affect clonotype sharing among donors.

Repertoires were generated with immunoSEQ multiplex PCR, while TCRdb's copy carries only in-frame clones and drops some. The sample lists 2 million to 2.5 million clones; approximately 94% were seen once. The donors, all of them Caucasian adults, lived in Nashville, Tennessee. On this clone: Antigen specificity is unknown.

Germline CDR1 is SEHNR and CDR2 is FQNEAQ (reference sequence). V shed 5 bases, J shed 8 bases, and the junction held 13 bases outside the gene matches. The CDR3 totals 16 residues. Sequences were obtained from naive CD4+ T cells sorted from blood. Subset noted: CD45RA+ positively selected. The gene calls are TRBV7-9 and TRBJ2-5; 11 bases are shared with TRBD2. The source of this sequence is a man between 18 and 35 years old in good health. CDR3: CASSPGGLADHLTQYF. The DNA of the CDR3 is TGTGCCAGCAGCCCGGGGGGACTAGCGGACCATTTAACCCAGTACTTC.